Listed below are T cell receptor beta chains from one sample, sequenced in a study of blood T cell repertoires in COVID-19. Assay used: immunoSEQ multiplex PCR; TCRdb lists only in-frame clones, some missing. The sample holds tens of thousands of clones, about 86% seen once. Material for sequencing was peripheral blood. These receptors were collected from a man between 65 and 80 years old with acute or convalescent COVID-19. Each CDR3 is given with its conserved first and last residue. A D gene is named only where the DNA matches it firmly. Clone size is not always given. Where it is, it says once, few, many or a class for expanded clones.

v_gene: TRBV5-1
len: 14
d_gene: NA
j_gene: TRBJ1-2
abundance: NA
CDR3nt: TGCGCCAGCAGCCCTCCGGGGAATCCGGGCGGCTACACCTTC
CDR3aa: CASSPPGNPGGYTF

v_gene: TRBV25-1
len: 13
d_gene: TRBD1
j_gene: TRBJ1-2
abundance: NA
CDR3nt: TGTGCCAGCAGTGAGACAGGGGGCAGGGGCTACACCTTC
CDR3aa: CASSETGGRGYTF

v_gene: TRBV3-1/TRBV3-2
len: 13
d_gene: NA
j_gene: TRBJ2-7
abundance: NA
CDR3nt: TGTGCCAGCAGCCAAGATCACGCGGGGAGATGGTACTTC
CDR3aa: CASSQDHAGRWYF

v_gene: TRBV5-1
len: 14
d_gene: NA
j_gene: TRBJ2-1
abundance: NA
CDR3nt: TGCGCCAGCAGCTTTCAGGGGGGAGCCAGAGAGCAGTTCTTC
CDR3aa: CASSFQGGAREQFF

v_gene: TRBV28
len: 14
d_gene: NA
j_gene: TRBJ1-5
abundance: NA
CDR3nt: TGTGCCAGCAGTTTAAGGGGAAGCAATCAGCCCCAGCATTTT
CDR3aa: CASSLRGSNQPQHF

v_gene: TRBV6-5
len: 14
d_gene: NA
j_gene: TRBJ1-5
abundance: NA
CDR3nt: TGTGCCAGCAGGTACCGGGGGGGATATCAGCCCCAGCATTTT
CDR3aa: CASRYRGGYQPQHF

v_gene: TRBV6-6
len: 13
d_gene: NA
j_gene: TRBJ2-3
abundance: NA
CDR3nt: TGTGCCACCCAGGGTAGGGGAACAGATACGCAGTATTTT
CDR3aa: CATQGRGTDTQYF

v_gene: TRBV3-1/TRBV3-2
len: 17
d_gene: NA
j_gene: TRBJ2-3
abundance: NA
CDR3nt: TGTGCCAGCAGCCAGGCCAGGACTGTAATTTACACAGATACGCAGTATTTT
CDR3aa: CASSQARTVIYTDTQYF

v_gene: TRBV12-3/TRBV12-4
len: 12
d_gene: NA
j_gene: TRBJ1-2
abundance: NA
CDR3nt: TGTGCCAGCAGCACAGGACGGTATGGCTACACCTTC
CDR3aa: CASSTGRYGYTF

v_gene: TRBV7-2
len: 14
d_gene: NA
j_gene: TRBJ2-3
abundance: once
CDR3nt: TGTGCCAGCAGCTTAGACAGGAACACAGATACGCAGTATTTT
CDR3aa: CASSLDRNTDTQYF

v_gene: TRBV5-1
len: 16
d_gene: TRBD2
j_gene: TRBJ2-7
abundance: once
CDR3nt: TGCGCCAGCAGCTTGGCCGAACTAGCGGGAGTCGGCGAGCAGTACTTC
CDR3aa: CASSLAELAGVGEQYF

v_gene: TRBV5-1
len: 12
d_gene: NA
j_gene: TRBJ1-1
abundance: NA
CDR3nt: TGCGCCAGCAGCTTGACAGGTCCTGAAGCTTTCTTT
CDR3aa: CASSLTGPEAFF

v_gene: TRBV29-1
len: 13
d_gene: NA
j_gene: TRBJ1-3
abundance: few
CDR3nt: TGCAGCGTTGAGGACAACAGGGGAAACACCATATATTTT
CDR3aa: CSVEDNRGNTIYF

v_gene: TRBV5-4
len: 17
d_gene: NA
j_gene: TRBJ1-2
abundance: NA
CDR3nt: TGTGCCAGCAGCCCGCCCTCTTTGACAGCCTATAACTATGGCTACACCTTC
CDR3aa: CASSPPSLTAYNYGYTF

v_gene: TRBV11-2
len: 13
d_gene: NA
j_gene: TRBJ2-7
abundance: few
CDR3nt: TGTGCCAGCAGCTTAGGAGGAAGCTACGAGCAGTACTTC
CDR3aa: CASSLGGSYEQYF

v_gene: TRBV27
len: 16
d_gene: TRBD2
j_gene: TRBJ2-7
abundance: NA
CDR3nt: TGTGCCAGCAGTACATCCGGGACTAGCGACTCCTACGAGCAGTACTTC
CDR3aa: CASSTSGTSDSYEQYF

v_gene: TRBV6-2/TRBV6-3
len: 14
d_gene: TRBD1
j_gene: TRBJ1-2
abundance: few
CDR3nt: TGTGCCAGCAGTGGCTCGGGACAGAGTGATGGCTACACCTTC
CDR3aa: CASSGSGQSDGYTF

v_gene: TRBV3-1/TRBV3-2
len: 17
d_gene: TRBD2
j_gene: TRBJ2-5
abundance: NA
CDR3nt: TGTGCCAGCAGCCAAGATTATCCCCATCAGGGAGGGGAGACCCAGTACTTC
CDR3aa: CASSQDYPHQGGETQYF

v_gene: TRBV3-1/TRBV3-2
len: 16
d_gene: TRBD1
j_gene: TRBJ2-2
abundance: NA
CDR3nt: TGTGCCAGCAGCCCACCGGGACAGGGGAGCACCGGGGAGCTGTTTTTT
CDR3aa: CASSPPGQGSTGELFF

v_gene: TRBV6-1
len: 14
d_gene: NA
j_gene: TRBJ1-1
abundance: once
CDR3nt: TGTGCCAGCAGTGAATATGTCCGGAGGCTTGAAGCTTTCTTT
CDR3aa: CASSEYVRRLEAFF

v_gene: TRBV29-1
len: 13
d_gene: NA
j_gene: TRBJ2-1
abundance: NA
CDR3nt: TGCAGCCTGGGAGGAGGGGTGAGCAATGAGCAGTTCTTC
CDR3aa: CSLGGGVSNEQFF

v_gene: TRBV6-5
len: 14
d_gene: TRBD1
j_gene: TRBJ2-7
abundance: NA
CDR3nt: TGTGCCAGCAGTCGGGGACAGGGCTCCCACGAGCAGTACTTC
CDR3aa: CASSRGQGSHEQYF

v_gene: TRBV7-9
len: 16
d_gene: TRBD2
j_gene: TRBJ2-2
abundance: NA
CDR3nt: TGTGCCAGCAGCTCGTTTAGCGGGAGGAACACCGGGGAGCTGTTTTTT
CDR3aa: CASSSFSGRNTGELFF

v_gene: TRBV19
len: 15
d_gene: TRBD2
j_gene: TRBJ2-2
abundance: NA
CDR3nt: TGTGCCAGACGACTAGCGGGGCCCAACACCGGGGAGCTGTTTTTT
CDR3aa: CARRLAGPNTGELFF

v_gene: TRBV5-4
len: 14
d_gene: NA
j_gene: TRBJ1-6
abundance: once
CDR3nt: TGTGCCAGCAGCTTGCGGACAGATAATTCACCCCTCCACTTT
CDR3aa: CASSLRTDNSPLHF

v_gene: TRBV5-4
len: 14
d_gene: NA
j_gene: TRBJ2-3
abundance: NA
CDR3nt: TGTGCCAGCAGCCTAGGGGGTCGCACAGATACGCAGTATTTT
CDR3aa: CASSLGGRTDTQYF

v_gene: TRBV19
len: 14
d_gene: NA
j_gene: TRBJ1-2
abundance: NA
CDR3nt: TGTGCCAGTAGTATCAGTACCCCCACCTATGGCTACACCTTC
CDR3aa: CASSISTPTYGYTF

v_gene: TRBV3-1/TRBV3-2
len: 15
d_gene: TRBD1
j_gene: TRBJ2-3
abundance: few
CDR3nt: TGTGCCAGCACACAACTTACAGGGGCCACAGATACGCAGTATTTT
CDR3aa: CASTQLTGATDTQYF

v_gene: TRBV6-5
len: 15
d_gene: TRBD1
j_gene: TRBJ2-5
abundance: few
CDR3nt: TGTGCCAGCAGCATTTCCGGGACAGAACAAGAGACCCAGTACTTC
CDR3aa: CASSISGTEQETQYF

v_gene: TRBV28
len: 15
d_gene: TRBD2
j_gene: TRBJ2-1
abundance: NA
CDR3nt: TGTGCCAGCAGGGGACTAGCGAATATTTACAATGAGCAGTTCTTC
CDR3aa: CASRGLANIYNEQFF

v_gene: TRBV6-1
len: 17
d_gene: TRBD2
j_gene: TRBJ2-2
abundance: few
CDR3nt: TGTGCCAGCAGTGATGTTTGGGCGGGAGTGCTCACCGGGGAGCTGTTTTTT
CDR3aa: CASSDVWAGVLTGELFF

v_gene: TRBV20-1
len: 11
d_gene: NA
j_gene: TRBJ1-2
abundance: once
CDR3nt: TGCAGTGCTTCAGCTAACTATGGCTACACCTTC
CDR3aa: CSASANYGYTF

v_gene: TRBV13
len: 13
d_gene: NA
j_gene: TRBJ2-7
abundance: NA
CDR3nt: TGTGCCAGCAGCCCCGGCGGAGGCTACGAGCAGTACTTC
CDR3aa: CASSPGGGYEQYF

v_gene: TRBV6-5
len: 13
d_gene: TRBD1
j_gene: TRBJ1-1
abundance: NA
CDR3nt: TGTGCCAGCGGCGACAGGGAGAACACTGAAGCTTTCTTT
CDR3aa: CASGDRENTEAFF

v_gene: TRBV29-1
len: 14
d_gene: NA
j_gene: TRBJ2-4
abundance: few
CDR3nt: TGCAGCGTTGTATCCACTATAGCCAAAAACATTCAGTACTTC
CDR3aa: CSVVSTIAKNIQYF

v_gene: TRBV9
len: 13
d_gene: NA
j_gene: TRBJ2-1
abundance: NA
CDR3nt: TGTGCCAGCAGCGTAGGTGACTTCGGGGAGCAGTTCTTC
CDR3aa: CASSVGDFGEQFF

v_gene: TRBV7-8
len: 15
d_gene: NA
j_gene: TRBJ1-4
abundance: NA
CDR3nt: TGTGCCAGCAGCCCCTACAGGATCACTAATGAAAAACTGTTTTTT
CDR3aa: CASSPYRITNEKLFF

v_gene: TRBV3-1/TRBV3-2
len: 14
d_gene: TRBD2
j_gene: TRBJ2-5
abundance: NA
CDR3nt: TGTGCCAGCAGCCCGGGGGGGTACCAAGAGACCCAGTACTTC
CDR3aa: CASSPGGYQETQYF

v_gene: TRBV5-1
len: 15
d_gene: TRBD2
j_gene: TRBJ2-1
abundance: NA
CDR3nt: TGCGCCAGCAGCGCTCCGGGAGGGCCGGTCAATGAGCAGTTCTTC
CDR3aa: CASSAPGGPVNEQFF

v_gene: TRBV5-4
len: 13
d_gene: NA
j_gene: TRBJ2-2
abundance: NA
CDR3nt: TGTGCCCTGTGGGGGGCGAACACCGGGGAGCTGTTTTTT
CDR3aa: CALWGANTGELFF

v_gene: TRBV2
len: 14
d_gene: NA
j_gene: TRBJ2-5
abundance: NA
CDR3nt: TGTGCCAGCAGTGAAGTAGGGGACAAAGTGTCCCAGTACTTC
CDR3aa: CASSEVGDKVSQYF

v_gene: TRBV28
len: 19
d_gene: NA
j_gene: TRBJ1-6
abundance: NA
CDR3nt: TGTGCCAGCAGTTTGAGAGGGTACGGCTGGGACTCCTATAATTCACCCCTCCACTTT
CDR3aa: CASSLRGYGWDSYNSPLHF

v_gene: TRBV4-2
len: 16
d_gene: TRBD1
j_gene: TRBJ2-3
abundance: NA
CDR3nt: TGTGCCAGCAGCCACCAAGGGACAGAGAGCACAGATACGCAGTATTTT
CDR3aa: CASSHQGTESTDTQYF

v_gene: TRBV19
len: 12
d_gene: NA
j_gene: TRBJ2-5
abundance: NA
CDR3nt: TGTGCCAGTAGTCGGTCCGGGGAGACCCAGTACTTC
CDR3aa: CASSRSGETQYF

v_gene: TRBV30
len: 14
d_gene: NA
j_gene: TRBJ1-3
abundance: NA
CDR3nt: TGTGCCTGGAGTGTAACAGTCTCTGGAAACACCATATATTTT
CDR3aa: CAWSVTVSGNTIYF

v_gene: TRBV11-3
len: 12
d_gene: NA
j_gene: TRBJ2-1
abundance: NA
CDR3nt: TGTGCCAGCGGGATTGAGGGCGATGAGCAGTTCTTC
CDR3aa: CASGIEGDEQFF

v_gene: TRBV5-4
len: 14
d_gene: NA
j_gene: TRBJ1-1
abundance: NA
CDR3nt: TGTGCCAGCAGCTTGGAGCAGGGGCAATCTGAAGCTTTCTTT
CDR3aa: CASSLEQGQSEAFF

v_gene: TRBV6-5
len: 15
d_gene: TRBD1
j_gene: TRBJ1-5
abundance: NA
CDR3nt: TGTGCCAGCAGTACCAAAGACAGGGGCAATCAGCCCCAGCATTTT
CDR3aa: CASSTKDRGNQPQHF

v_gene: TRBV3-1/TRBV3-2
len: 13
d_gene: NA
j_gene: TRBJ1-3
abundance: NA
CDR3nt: TGTGCCAGCAGCCATGGTAGGGACATCTCCATATATTTT
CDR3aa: CASSHGRDISIYF

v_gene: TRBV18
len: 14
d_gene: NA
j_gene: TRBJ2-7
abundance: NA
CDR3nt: TGTGCCAGCTCATCCCAGACTAGTGCCTACGAGCAGTACTTC
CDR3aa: CASSSQTSAYEQYF

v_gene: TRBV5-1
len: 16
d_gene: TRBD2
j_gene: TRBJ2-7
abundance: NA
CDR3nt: TGCGCCAGCAGCTTGGTAACAGGGACTAGCTCCTACGAGCAGTACTTC
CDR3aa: CASSLVTGTSSYEQYF